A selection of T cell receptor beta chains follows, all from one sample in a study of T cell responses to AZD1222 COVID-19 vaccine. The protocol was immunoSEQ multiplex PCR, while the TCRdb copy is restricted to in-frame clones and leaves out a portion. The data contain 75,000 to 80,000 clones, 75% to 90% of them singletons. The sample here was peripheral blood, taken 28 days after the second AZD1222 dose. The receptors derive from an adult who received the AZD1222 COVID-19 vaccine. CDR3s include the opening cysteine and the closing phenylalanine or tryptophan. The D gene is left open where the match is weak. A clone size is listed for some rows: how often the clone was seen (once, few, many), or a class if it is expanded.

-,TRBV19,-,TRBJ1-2,TGTGCCAGTAGTACCTCCGGGACCCGTGCTAACTATGGCTACACCTTC,CASSTSGTRANYGYTF
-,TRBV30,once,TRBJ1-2,TGTGCCTGGAGTGTGGGGGCATGGTATGGCTACACCTTC,CAWSVGAWYGYTF
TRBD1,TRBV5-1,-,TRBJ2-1,TGCGCCAGCAGCTTAATGACAGGGGTCAGGGAGCAGTTCTTC,CASSLMTGVREQFF
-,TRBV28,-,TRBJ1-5,TGTGCCAGCAGTTTATATCGGAATAGCAATCAGCCCCAGCATTTT,CASSLYRNSNQPQHF
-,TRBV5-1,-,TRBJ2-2,TGCGCCAGCAGCTTGGGGGGGATACCCGGGGAGCTGTTTTTT,CASSLGGIPGELFF
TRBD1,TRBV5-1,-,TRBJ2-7,TGCGCCAGCAGCTTGATGGGACAGTCGGAGGACTACGAGCAGTACTTC,CASSLMGQSEDYEQYF
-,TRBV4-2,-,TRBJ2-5,TGTGCCAGCAGCCAAGATCATGGATCGGGGGGCCTAAAGACCCAGTACTTC,CASSQDHGSGGLKTQYF
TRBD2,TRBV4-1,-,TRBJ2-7,TGCGCCAGCAGCCAATTGACTAGCGGGGTTGCGCGCGAGCAGTACTTC,CASSQLTSGVAREQYF
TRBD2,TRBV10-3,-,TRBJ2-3,TGTGCCATCAGTGTAGCGGGGGGCACAGATACGCAGTATTTT,CAISVAGGTDTQYF
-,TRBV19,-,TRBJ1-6,TGTGCCAGTAGTATGTCGACAGGCTATAATTCACCCCTCCACTTT,CASSMSTGYNSPLHF
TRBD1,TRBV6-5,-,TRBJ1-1,TGTGCCAGCGGACAGGGGGCTGGCACTGAAGCTTTCTTT,CASGQGAGTEAFF
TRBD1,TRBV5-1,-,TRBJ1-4,TGCGCCAGCAGCTCGACAGGGGCACTTCATGAAAAACTGTTTTTT,CASSSTGALHEKLFF
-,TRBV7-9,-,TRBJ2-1,TGTGCCAGCAGCCCCCTCCGCTCCTACAATGAGCAGTTCTTC,CASSPLRSYNEQFF
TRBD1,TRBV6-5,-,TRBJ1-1,TGTGCCAGCAGTCCCGGGACAGGGCTGAACACTGAAGCTTTCTTT,CASSPGTGLNTEAFF
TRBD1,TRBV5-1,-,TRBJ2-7,TGCGCCAGCAGCTTGGGACAGGGCCCCCTATACGAGCAGTACTTC,CASSLGQGPLYEQYF
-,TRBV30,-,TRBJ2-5,TGTGCCTGGAGTGTACTTGAGACCCAGTACTTC,CAWSVLETQYF
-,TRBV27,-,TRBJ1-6,TGTGCCAGCACTAACGGTTCACCCCTCCACTTT,CASTNGSPLHF
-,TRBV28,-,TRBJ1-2,TGTGCCAGCAGAGGACAGCCTGTGGATGGCTACACCTTC,CASRGQPVDGYTF
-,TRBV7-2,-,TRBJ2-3,TGTGCCAGCAGCTCCGGAGGGGGCTCAGGGGGAGATACGCAGTATTTT,CASSSGGGSGGDTQYF
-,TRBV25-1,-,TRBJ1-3,TGTGCCAGCAGGGGGGGGGAAGGCTCTGGAAACACCATATATTTT,CASRGGEGSGNTIYF
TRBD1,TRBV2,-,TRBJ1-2,TGTGCCAGCAGTGCAACCCTACAGGGGGCAGATGGCTACACCTTC,CASSATLQGADGYTF
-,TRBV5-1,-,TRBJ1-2,TGCGCCAGCAGCTTGAGTAGTAGAACAGCGGACGGGCGCGGGGGATATGGCTACACCTTC,CASSLSSRTADGRGGYGYTF
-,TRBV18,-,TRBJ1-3,TGTGCCAGCTCACAGAGCTCTGGAAACACCATATATTTT,CASSQSSGNTIYF
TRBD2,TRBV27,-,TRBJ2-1,TGTGCCAGCACCAAACTAGCGGGGGGATACAATGAGCAGTTCTTC,CASTKLAGGYNEQFF
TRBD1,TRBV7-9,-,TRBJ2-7,TGTGCCAGCAGCTTAGTGGAAAGACAGGGGTCCTACGAGCAGTACTTC,CASSLVERQGSYEQYF
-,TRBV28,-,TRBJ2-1,TGTGCCAGCAGTTTGAGGGGCTTCAACTACAATGAGCAGTTCTTC,CASSLRGFNYNEQFF
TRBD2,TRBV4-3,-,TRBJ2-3,TGCGCCAGCAGCCGACTAGCATCAACAGATACGCAGTATTTT,CASSRLASTDTQYF
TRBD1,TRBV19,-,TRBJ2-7,TGTGCCAGTAGTGCGGACAGGGCCTCCTACGAGCAGTACTTC,CASSADRASYEQYF
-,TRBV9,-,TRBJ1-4,TGTGCCAGCAGCGTTGATGGGGGGCGGGAAAAACTGTTTTTT,CASSVDGGREKLFF
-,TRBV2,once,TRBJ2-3,TGTGCCAGCAGTGTAAAAGATACGCAGTATTTT,CASSVKDTQYF
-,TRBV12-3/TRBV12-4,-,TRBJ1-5,TGTGCCAGCAGCATTTTAACGCAGCCCCAGCATTTT,CASSILTQPQHF
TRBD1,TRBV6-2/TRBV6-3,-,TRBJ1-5,TGTGCCAGCAGTCATGGGACAGGCGATTATAGCAATCAGCCCCAGCATTTT,CASSHGTGDYSNQPQHF
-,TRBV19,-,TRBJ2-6,TGTGCCAGTAGTCGACAGAACTCTGGGGCCAACGTCCTGACTTTC,CASSRQNSGANVLTF
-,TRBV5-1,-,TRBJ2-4,TGCGCCAGCAGCGTAGACTCGGGCAAAAACATTCAGTACTTC,CASSVDSGKNIQYF
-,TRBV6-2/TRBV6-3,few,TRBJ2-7,TGTGCCAGCAGTTACTCGGCGACCTCTACAGAGCAGTACTTC,CASSYSATSTEQYF